A single sample is the source of the 25 T cell receptor beta chains below, sequenced in a study of blood T cell repertoires in COVID-19. Libraries were prepared by immunoSEQ multiplex PCR; TCRdb keeps only in-frame clonotypes and omits some of them. This sample yields around 130,000 clones, of which roughly 80% are seen a single time; approximately 1.5% belongs to the top ten. The sequenced sample was peripheral blood. The receptor source for this set is a man in his fifties or sixties with acute or convalescent COVID-19.

The chain has TRBV19 and TRBJ1-5; D uncertain. The CDR3 spans 16 residues. Germline loops: CDR1 LNHDA, CDR2 SQIVND (reference sequence). V was shortened by 1 base and J by 4 bases, with 14 bases between the two germline ends. CDR3 residues: CASSIVAERWNQPQHF. The DNA of the CDR3 is TGTGCCAGTAGTATAGTCGCGGAAAGGTGGAATCAGCCCCAGCATTTT.

Only a few counts were recorded for this clone. This chain uses TRBV5-1 with TRBJ2-7; TRBD1 aligns across 10 bases. CDR3 length equals 19 residues. Per the germline V gene, CDR1 is SGHRS and CDR2 is YFSETQ. V lost 4 bases, J lost 0 bases, and 16 bases stayed unmatched. This CDR3 reads CASSPRAVGQGLSSYEQYF. Here the CDR3 DNA reads TGCGCCAGCAGCCCCCGGGCTGTGGGACAGGGGCTGTCCTCCTACGAGCAGTACTTC.

The genes are TRBV19 and TRBJ1-6; D possibly corresponds to TRBD1 (5 bases). V shed 6 bases and J shed 0 bases, with 12 bases lying between them. This CDR3 is built from 16 residues. Germline values: CDR1 LNHDA, CDR2 SQIVND (reference sequence). The CDR3 DNA reads TGTGCCAGTAGGATAACAGGAATCTCCTATAATTCACCCCTCCACTTT. Residues: CASRITGISYNSPLHF.

This clone came up once. The chain combines TRBV5-1 with TRBJ2-5; D is unclear. The CDR3 length is 11 residues. Deletions cut 2 bases from V and 7 bases from J, with 6 bases between. Germline CDR1 SGHRS, CDR2 YFSETQ. CDR3 nucleotide sequence: TGCGCCAGCAGCTTATACGGGACCCAGTACTTC. This sequence encodes CASSLYGTQYF.

The chain uses TRBV21-1 and TRBJ2-7; the table's D gene call, TRBD2, was not cross checked with the DNA. TRBV21-1 is a documented pseudogene. The CDR3 sequence is 16 residues long. The CDR3 sequence is CASSKVVPSGRLEQYF. CDR3 sequence (DNA): TGTGCCAGCAGCAAAGTGGTCCCTAGCGGGAGGCTTGAGCAGTACTTC.

The chain uses TRBV5-5 and TRBJ2-3; 7 nucleotides match TRBD2. Germline CDR1 is SGHKS and CDR2 is YYEKEE (reference sequence). V lost 4 bases to trimming and J lost 0 bases; unmatched junction nucleotides: 8. The CDR3 is made up of 16 amino acids. The CDR3 bases are TGTGCCAGCAGCAAGGAGCGGGATTCTAGCACAGATACGCAGTATTTT. It is translated as CASSKERDSSTDTQYF.

V usage is TRBV9 and J usage is TRBJ1-2, with 9 bases identical to TRBD1. CDR3 length equals 16 residues. Germline CDR1 SGDLS, CDR2 YYNGEE. V gave up 0 bases and J gave up 7 bases; unmatched junction bases: 10. The CDR3 nucleotides are TGTGCCAGCAGCGTAGGTCCGGGACAGGGTAGCGGTGGCTACACCTTC. Amino acid sequence: CASSVGPGQGSGGYTF.

The rearrangement joins TRBV18 to TRBJ1-4; D perhaps matches TRBD1 (5 bases). Between the trimmed V and J ends, which lost 6 bases and 7 bases, there was a span of 12 bases. The CDR3 covers 13 residues. The germline V gene has CDR1 KGHSH and CDR2 LQKENI. In DNA, the CDR3 is TGTGCCAGCTCTTACCGGGACTCTGAAAAACTGTTTTTT. As protein: CASSYRDSEKLFF.

The V call is TRBV9, the J call TRBJ2-3; 12 bases align to TRBD2. There are 18 residues in the CDR3. With V trimmed by 3 bases and J by 2 bases, 10 bases remained unmatched. Per the germline V gene, CDR1 is SGDLS and CDR2 is YYNGEE. The CDR3 here is CASSALAGGPGHTDTQYF. The CDR3 nucleotides are TGTGCCAGCAGCGCGCTAGCGGGAGGGCCGGGGCACACAGATACGCAGTATTTT.

The V and J genes are TRBV6-1 and TRBJ2-1; D possibly corresponds to TRBD1 (6 bases). V was clipped by 3 bases and J by 10 bases, with 13 bases between them. This CDR3 has 13 residues. Germline V gene lookup returns CDR1 MNHNS and CDR2 SASEGT. The CDR3 protein is CASSDRQDGEQFF. Here the CDR3 DNA reads TGTGCCAGCAGTGACAGACAGGACGGGGAGCAGTTCTTC.

V usage is TRBV12-3 or TRBV12-4 and J usage is TRBJ1-1; no clear D. The germline V and J ends were trimmed by 4 bases and 7 bases, with 13 bases remaining between them. CDR3 size: 13 residues. CDR3 sequence (DNA): TGTGCCAGCAGTTATGTGGCTGGCGGTGAAGCTTTCTTT. This sequence encodes CASSYVAGGEAFF.

The table lists this clone with a few counts. J is TRBJ1-4 and V is TRBV29-1; 10 positions match TRBD1. The CDR3 length is 15 residues. The germline CDR1 and CDR2 sequences are SQVTM and ANQGSEA. The J segment lost 8 bases and the V segment lost 7 bases, leaving 13 bases of the junction unmatched. The CDR3 nucleotides are TGCAGCGCCGTAAGGACAGGGGGACGAGGGGAAAAACTGTTTTTT. This encodes CSAVRTGGRGEKLFF.

J is TRBJ2-2 and V is TRBV6-5, with 8 bases fitting TRBD2. This CDR3 is built from 16 residues. Trimming cost V 1 base and J 5 bases; bases outside gene matches: 6. Germline V lookup: CDR1 MNHEY, CDR2 SVGAGI. CDR3 protein: CASSYLAGIRTGELFF. DNA of the CDR3: TGTGCCAGCAGTTACTTAGCGGGAATAAGAACCGGGGAGCTGTTTTTT.

The sample holds one count of this clone. This chain joins TRBV4-1 and TRBJ2-7; 9 bases align to TRBD1. Trimming took 3 bases from V and 6 from J; bases not matched to a gene: 3. The CDR3 runs to 13 residues. In germline, CDR1 is MGHRA, CDR2 YSYEKL. CDR3 protein: CASSQQQGAEQYF. The CDR3 coding sequence is TGCGCCAGCAGCCAGCAACAGGGGGCCGAGCAGTACTTC.

This chain connects TRBV5-1 to TRBJ1-2; 8 bases are shared with TRBD1. CDR3 length: 14 residues. Trimming at V came to 0 bases and at J to 14 bases, leaving 12 bases not matched to a gene. Germline V gene data show CDR1 as SGHRS and CDR2 as YFSETQ. For the CDR3, the DNA is TGCGCCAGCAGCTTGGTTCGGGCAGGGGGCGAATGGACCTTC. Its translation is CASSLVRAGGEWTF.

The CDR3 coding sequence is TGCGCCAGCAGTTCCGGGACAGACTACAATGAGCAGTTCTTC. Protein sequence: CASSSGTDYNEQFF. The gene calls are TRBV5-1 and TRBJ2-1, with TRBD1 matching 7 bases. The V segment lost 5 bases and the J segment 3 bases; nucleotides outside the gene matches: 5. This CDR3 contains 14 residues. Germline V gene sequence: CDR1 SGHRS, CDR2 YFSETQ.

The V gene is TRBV30, the J gene TRBJ1-2; TRBD1 agrees at 9 bases. This CDR3 has 12 amino acids. J gave up 6 bases and V 4 bases, and 3 bases lay outside the gene matches. Germline V lookup: CDR1 GTSNPN, CDR2 SVGIG (reference sequence). The CDR3 spells CAWNRGQDGYTF. The DNA of the CDR3 is TGTGCCTGGAACAGGGGGCAGGATGGCTACACCTTC.

This chain joins TRBV30 and TRBJ2-1; 11 nucleotides agree with TRBD2. J lost 8 bases, V lost 5 bases, and 11 bases had no gene match. Germline lookup yields CDR1 GTSNPN and CDR2 SVGIG (reference sequence). CDR3 length: 15 amino acids. CDR3 in amino acids: CAWAHLAGGKDEQFF. CDR3 bases: TGTGCCTGGGCACACCTAGCGGGAGGTAAGGATGAGCAGTTCTTC.

V usage is TRBV9 and J usage is TRBJ1-3, with 8 bases lining up with TRBD1. The CDR3 spans 15 residues. The V segment lost 7 bases and the J segment 1 base; nucleotides outside the gene matches: 7. Germline CDR1 and CDR2: SGDLS and YYNGEE. CDR3 region: CASSIGQGSGNTIYF. In DNA form, the CDR3 reads TGTGCCAGCTCCATAGGACAGGGATCTGGAAACACCATATATTTT.

This chain connects TRBV4-2 to TRBJ1-1, with D hard to call. The CDR3 has 15 amino acids. CDR1 LGHNA and CDR2 YNFKEQ come from the germline V gene. Trimming shortened V by 5 bases and J by 2 bases, and 15 bases separated the two germline ends. The CDR3 protein is CASSRLGGVNTEAFF. CDR3 DNA: TGTGCCAGCAGCAGACTGGGAGGAGTTAACACTGAAGCTTTCTTT.

The chain combines TRBV5-1 with TRBJ1-1; 7 nucleotides align to TRBD1. J was trimmed by 0 bases and V by 3 bases; bases with no gene match: 11. The CDR3 contains 17 residues. Germline V gene lookup returns CDR1 SGHRS and CDR2 YFSETQ. The CDR3 region is CASSSTTGRRLNTEAFF. The CDR3 DNA reads as TGCGCCAGCAGCTCCACGACAGGGAGAAGGTTGAACACTGAAGCTTTCTTT.

This clone was recorded a few times. V gene TRBV20-1 combines with J gene TRBJ1-1; 8 bases are shared with TRBD1. Germline V lookup: CDR1 DFQATT, CDR2 SNEGSKA (reference sequence). Trimming cost V 3 bases and J 3 bases; bases outside gene matches: 9. There are 15 residues in the CDR3. The CDR3 nucleotides read TGCAGTGCTAGTGGGGCAGGGGGCGCGGACACTGAAGCTTTCTTT. It yields the protein CSASGAGGADTEAFF.

This rearrangement joins TRBV13 to TRBJ2-5; 7 positions agree with TRBD1. The CDR3 is 14 amino acids. Germline-derived CDR1 and CDR2 are PRHDT and FYEKMQ (reference sequence). The trim removed 5 bases at V and 5 bases at J, leaving 8 bases unmatched. CDR3 amino acids: CASSDDRAGETQYF. Here the CDR3 DNA reads TGTGCCAGCAGCGACGACAGGGCTGGGGAGACCCAGTACTTC.

This clone was seen just once. The chain combines TRBV13 with TRBJ2-3; 13 nucleotides line up with TRBD2. CDR1 PRHDT and CDR2 FYEKMQ come from the germline V gene (reference sequence). The CDR3 has 15 amino acids. The V gene end was trimmed by 8 bases and the J gene end by 5 bases; junction bases not matched to a gene: 7. CDR3 nucleotide sequence: TGTGCCAGCGCTTACCGGACTAGCGGGAGAGATACGCAGTATTTT. Its protein is CASAYRTSGRDTQYF.

This chain links TRBV5-1 with TRBJ2-7; possibly TRBD2 for D (5 bases). The CDR3 contains 14 residues. Trimming stripped 2 bases from V and 2 bases from J, with 11 bases between. Germline-derived CDR1 and CDR2 are SGHRS and YFSETQ. CDR3 bases: TGCGCCAGCAGCTTTAATGAGGGTGCCTACGAGCAGTACTTC. Translated, it gives CASSFNEGAYEQYF.